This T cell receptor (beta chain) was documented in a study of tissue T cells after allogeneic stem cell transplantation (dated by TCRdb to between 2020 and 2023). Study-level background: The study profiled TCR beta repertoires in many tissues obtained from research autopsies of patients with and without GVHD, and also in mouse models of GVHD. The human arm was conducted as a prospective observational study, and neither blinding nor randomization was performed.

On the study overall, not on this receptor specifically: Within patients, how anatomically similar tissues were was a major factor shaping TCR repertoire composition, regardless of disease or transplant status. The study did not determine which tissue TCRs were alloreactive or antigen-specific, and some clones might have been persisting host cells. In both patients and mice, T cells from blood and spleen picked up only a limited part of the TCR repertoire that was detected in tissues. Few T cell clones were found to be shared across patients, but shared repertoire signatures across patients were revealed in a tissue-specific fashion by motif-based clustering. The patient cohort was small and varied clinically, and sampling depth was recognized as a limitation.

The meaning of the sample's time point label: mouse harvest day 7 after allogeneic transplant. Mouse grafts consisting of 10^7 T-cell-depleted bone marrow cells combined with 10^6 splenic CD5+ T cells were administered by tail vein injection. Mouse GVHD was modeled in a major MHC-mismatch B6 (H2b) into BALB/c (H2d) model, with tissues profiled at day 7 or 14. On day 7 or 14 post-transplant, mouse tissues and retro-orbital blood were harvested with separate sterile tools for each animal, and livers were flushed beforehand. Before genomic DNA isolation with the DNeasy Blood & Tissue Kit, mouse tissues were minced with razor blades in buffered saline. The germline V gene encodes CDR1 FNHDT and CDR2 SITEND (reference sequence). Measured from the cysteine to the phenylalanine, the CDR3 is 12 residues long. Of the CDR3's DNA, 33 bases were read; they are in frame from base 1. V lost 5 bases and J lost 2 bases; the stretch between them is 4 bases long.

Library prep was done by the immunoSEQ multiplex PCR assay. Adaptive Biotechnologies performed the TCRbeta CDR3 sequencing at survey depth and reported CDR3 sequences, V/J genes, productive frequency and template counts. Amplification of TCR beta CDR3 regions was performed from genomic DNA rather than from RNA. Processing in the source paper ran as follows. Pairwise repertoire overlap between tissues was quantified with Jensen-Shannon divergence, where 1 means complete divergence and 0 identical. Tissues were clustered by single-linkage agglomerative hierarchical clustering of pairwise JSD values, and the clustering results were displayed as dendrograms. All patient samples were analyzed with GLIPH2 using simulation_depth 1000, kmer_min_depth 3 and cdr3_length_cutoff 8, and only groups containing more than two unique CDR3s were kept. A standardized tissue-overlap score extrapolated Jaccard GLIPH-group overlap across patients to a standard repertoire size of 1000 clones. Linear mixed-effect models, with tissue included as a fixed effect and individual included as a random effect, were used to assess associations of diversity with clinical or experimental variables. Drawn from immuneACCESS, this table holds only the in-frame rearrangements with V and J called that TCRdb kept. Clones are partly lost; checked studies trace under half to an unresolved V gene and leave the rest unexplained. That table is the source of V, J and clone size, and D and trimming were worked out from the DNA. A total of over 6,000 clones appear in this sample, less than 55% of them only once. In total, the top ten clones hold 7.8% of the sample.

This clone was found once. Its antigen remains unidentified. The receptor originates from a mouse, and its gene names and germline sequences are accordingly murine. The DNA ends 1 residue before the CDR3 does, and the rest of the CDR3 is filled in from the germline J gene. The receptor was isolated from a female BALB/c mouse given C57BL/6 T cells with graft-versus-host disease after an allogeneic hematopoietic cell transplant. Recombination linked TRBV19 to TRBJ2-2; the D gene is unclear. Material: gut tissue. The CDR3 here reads CASSPNTGQLYF. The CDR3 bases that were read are TGTGCCAGCAGCCCTAACACCGGGCAGCTCTAC.